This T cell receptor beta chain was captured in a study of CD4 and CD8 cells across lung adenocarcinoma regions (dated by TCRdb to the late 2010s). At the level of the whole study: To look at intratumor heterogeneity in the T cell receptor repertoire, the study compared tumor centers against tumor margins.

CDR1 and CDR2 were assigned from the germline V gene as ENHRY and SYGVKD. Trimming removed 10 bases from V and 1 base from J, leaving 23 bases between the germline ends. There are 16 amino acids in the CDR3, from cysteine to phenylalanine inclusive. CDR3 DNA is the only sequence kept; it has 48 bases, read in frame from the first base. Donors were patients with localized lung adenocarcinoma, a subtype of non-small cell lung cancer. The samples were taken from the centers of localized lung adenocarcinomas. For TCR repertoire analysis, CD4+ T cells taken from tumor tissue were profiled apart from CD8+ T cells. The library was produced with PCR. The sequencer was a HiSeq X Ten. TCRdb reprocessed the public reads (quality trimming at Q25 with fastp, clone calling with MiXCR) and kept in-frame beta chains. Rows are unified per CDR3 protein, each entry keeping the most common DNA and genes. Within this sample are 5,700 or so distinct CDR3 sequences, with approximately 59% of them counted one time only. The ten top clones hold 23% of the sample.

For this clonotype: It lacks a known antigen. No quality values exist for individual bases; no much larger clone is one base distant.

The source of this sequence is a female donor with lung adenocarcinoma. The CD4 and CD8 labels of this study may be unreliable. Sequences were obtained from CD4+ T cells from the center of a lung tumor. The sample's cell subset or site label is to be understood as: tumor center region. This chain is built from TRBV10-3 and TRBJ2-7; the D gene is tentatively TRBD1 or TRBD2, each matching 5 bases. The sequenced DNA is TGTGCCACTAAGCCCGGGTCCCTCGGGGCGTCCTACGAGCAGTACTTC. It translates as CATKPGSLGASYEQYF.